This T cell receptor beta chain was sequenced for a study of CD8+ T cells in alopecia areata. As concerns this clone: Antigen: not known.

Following extraction, RNA underwent reverse transcription to cDNA, which served as the sequencing template. Only in-frame clones appear in the TCRdb table, and some are missing; sequencing was by immunoSEQ multiplex PCR. The table has 150,000 or so clones, over 70% seen once. There are 13 residues in the CDR3. Deletions cut 3 bases from V and 0 bases from J, with 8 bases between. CDR1 SQVTM and CDR2 ANQGSEA come from the germline V gene. Findings of the study overall: Between patients, shared TCR sequences were less clear than in mice. This was possibly due in part to HLA diversity in the patient population. Among the cells sequenced in scalp samples are also the resident alphabeta T cells of normal skin.

The receptor was isolated from a human donor with alopecia areata. The chain links TRBV29-1 to TRBJ1-1; D possibly corresponds to TRBD1 (5 bases). Sequencing used CD8+ T cells sorted from blood, obtained at week 0. CDR3 sequence (DNA): TGCAGCGTTGACCGAGGGGTGAACACTGAAGCTTTCTTT. This sequence encodes CSVDRGVNTEAFF.